One sample yielded the 27 T cell receptor beta chains listed below, sequenced in a study of glioma-infiltrating T cells after dendritic cell vaccination (dated by TCRdb to about 2016). Receptor libraries were prepared by the immunoSEQ multiplex PCR assay. Not all clones reach the TCRdb copy of this immuneACCESS table, which keeps in-frame sequences only. Checked studies attribute under half of the gap to unresolved V genes and leave the rest unexplained. This sample has tens of thousands of clones in its table, and roughly 82% of those were observed once. Around 2.3% of the sample belongs to the ten largest clones. Sequencing used blood, obtained before dendritic cell vaccination. The receptors were gathered from a human donor with glioblastoma.

The V gene is TRBV6-1, the J gene TRBJ2-7, with D uncertain. The V and J ends lost 6 bases and 2 bases respectively, with 11 bases between them. The CDR3 has 13 amino acids. Per germline, CDR1 MNHNS and CDR2 SASEGT. This chain's CDR3 is CASRPGGTYEQYV. The CDR3 nucleotides are TGTGCCAGCAGGCCTGGCGGTACCTACGAGCAGTACGTC.

The V call is TRBV11-3, the J call TRBJ2-5; TRBD2 matches 7 bases. The junction had 8 bases not matched to a gene; V was cut back by 5 bases and J by 2 bases. The CDR3 has 15 residues. CDR1 and CDR2 from the germline V gene are SGHNT and YENEEA. Here the CDR3 reads CASSHWTRGQETQYF. As DNA, the CDR3 is TGTGCCAGCAGCCACTGGACTAGGGGACAAGAGACCCAGTACTTC.

Only a few counts were recorded for this clone. The rearrangement links TRBV18 to TRBJ1-1; D gene ambiguous. The germline gives CDR1 KGHSH, CDR2 LQKENI. Trimming left V 0 bases short and J 3 bases short, with 11 bases between. The CDR3 is made up of 15 amino acids. The CDR3 DNA reads TGTGCCAGCTCACCACCCGGGATGGTATACACTGAAGCTTTCTTT. Protein: CASSPPGMVYTEAFF.

This chain joins TRBV5-1 and TRBJ2-3; 9 nucleotides align to TRBD1. The germline V gene has CDR1 SGHRS and CDR2 YFSETQ. Trimming took 3 bases from V and 8 from J; bases not matched to a gene: 7. The CDR3 loop spans 14 amino acids. This CDR3 reads CASSSTGGLGTQYF. CDR3 DNA: TGCGCCAGCAGCTCCACAGGGGGCCTCGGTACGCAGTATTTT.

The chain employs TRBV6-5 and TRBJ1-2, with D unresolved. There are 12 residues in the CDR3. V was shortened by 2 bases and J by 5 bases, with 6 bases between the two germline ends. The V gene's germline CDR1 is MNHEY and CDR2 SVGAGI. The CDR3, as DNA: TGTGCCAGCAGTTACCTATCATATGGCTACACCTTC. Translation gives CASSYLSYGYTF.

This rearrangement joins TRBV10-3 to TRBJ1-5; 10 bases are shared with TRBD1. The V and J ends lost 10 bases and 4 bases, in that order; junction bases with no gene match: 7. Germline-derived CDR1 and CDR2 are ENHRY and SYGVKD. This CDR3 has 14 amino acids. This CDR3 reads CATRGTGDNQPQHF. The DNA of the CDR3 is TGTGCCACCAGGGGGACAGGGGATAATCAGCCCCAGCATTTT.

The genes are TRBV5-1 and TRBJ2-3; 7 bases map to TRBD2. Germline-derived CDR1 and CDR2 are SGHRS and YFSETQ. J lost 0 bases, V lost 2 bases, and 6 bases had no gene match. The CDR3 runs to 16 residues. In nucleotides, the CDR3 is TGCGCCAGCAGCTTCCACCTAGCGGCTAGCACAGATACGCAGTATTTT. Translated, it gives CASSFHLAASTDTQYF. The full variable domain, completed using reference TRBV5-1 and TRBJ2-3, is KAGVTQTPRYLIKTRGQQVTLSCSPISGHRSVSWYQQTPGQGLQFLFEYFSETQRNKGNFPGRFSGRQFSNSRSEMNVSTLELGDSALYLCASSFHLAASTDTQYFGPGTRLTVL.

The J gene is TRBJ1-1, the V gene TRBV2, with D perhaps TRBD1 (6 bases). Germline V gene sequence: CDR1 SNHLY, CDR2 FYNNEI. The CDR3 consists of 12 residues. V dropped 7 bases and J dropped 6 bases, with 12 bases sitting between them. CDR3 protein: CASNIKGAEAFF. CDR3 in DNA: TGTGCCAGCAATATAAAGGGGGCTGAAGCTTTCTTT.

This chain links TRBV7-9 with TRBJ2-5; no clear D. The end of the DNA aligns better with TRBJ2-7, so the J call may be wrong. Germline V gene lookup returns CDR1 SEHNR and CDR2 FQNEAQ (reference sequence). The CDR3 contains 14 residues. CDR3 bases: TGTGCCAGCAGCTCCCGATTCCAAGCCTACGAGCAGTACTTC. Its protein is CASSSRFQAYEQYF.

The rearrangement uses TRBV19 and TRBJ1-5; 9 bases are a match to TRBD1. CDR1 and CDR2 from the germline V gene are LNHDA and SQIVND (reference sequence). V trimming: 6 bases; J trimming: 7 bases; junction bases outside the gene matches: 13. This CDR3 region has 16 residues. The CDR3 DNA is TGTGCCAGTAGACGGGGACAGGGACCATGGAGCCAGCCCCAGCATTTT. Its protein is CASRRGQGPWSQPQHF.

The CDR3: CASSPAESGNTEAFF. CDR3 DNA: TGTGCCAGCAGCCCCGCGGAGTCCGGGAACACTGAAGCTTTCTTT. The chain recombines TRBV5-4 with TRBJ1-1, with no clear D. This CDR3 is 15 amino acids long. Germline loops: CDR1 SGHNT, CDR2 YYREEE (reference sequence). The ends were cut back, 4 bases at V and 1 base at J, with 14 bases in the middle.

The chain employs TRBV4-2 and TRBJ1-4; TRBD1 agrees at 9 bases. Germline values: CDR1 LGHNA, CDR2 YNFKEQ. The CDR3 sequence is 14 residues long. V lost 4 bases and J lost 7; bases outside the gene matches: 4. CDR3 nucleotides: TGTGCCAGCAGCCTTGACAGGGGGACTGAAAAACTGTTTTTT. It encodes CASSLDRGTEKLFF.

This rearrangement joins TRBV9 to TRBJ1-1; 8 positions agree with TRBD1. The ends lost 4 bases at V and 11 bases at J; junction bases unmatched: 13. Germline CDR1 reads SGDLS; CDR2 reads YYNGEE. This CDR3 spans 14 amino acids. The CDR3 here is CASSPIPDRARAFF. CDR3 nucleotide sequence: TGTGCCAGCAGCCCCATCCCGGACAGGGCTCGTGCTTTCTTT.

In its sample, this clone was seen once. J is TRBJ1-6 and V is TRBV6-5; 11 nucleotides line up with TRBD1. CDR1 and CDR2 (germline): MNHEY, SVGAGI. The CDR3 is 12 residues long. The trim removed 6 bases at V and 13 bases at J, leaving 2 bases unmatched. The CDR3 spells CASRGDRGPLHF. CDR3 nucleotide sequence: TGTGCCAGCAGGGGGGACAGGGGGCCCCTCCACTTT.

The chain uses TRBV19 and TRBJ1-2; D might be TRBD1 (6 bases). V lost 4 bases, J lost 5 bases, and 14 bases lay in between. CDR1 and CDR2 from the germline V gene are LNHDA and SQIVND (reference sequence). The CDR3 is made up of 14 amino acids. CDR3 in amino acids: CASSTVSGEYGYTF. The DNA for the CDR3 is TGTGCCAGTAGTACCGTCTCAGGGGAGTATGGCTACACCTTC.

The chain joins TRBV27 to TRBJ1-5; D gene unclear. The V and J ends lost 0 bases and 3 bases respectively, with 9 bases between them. This CDR3 contains 15 residues. The germline gives CDR1 MNHEY, CDR2 SMNVEV (reference sequence). This CDR3 is CASSLSYTTNQPQHF. The CDR3 DNA reads TGTGCCAGCAGTTTATCGTACACTACCAATCAGCCCCAGCATTTT.

J is TRBJ2-2 and V is TRBV5-6; D is unresolved. CDR1 and CDR2 from the germline V gene are SGHDT and YYEEEE. The V end lost 0 bases, the J end lost 4 bases, and 10 bases lay between the germline ends. The CDR3 length is 15 residues. The CDR3 protein is CASSLDGRGTGELFF. Here the CDR3 DNA reads TGTGCCAGCAGCTTGGATGGCCGAGGCACCGGGGAGCTGTTTTTT. Using reference TRBV5-6 and TRBJ2-2 for the parts outside the CDR3, the full variable domain is DAGVTQSPTHLIKTRGQQVTLRCSPKSGHDTVSWYQQALGQGPQFIFQYYEEEERQRGNFPDRFSGHQFPNYSSELNVNALLLGDSALYLCASSLDGRGTGELFFGEGSRLTVL.

The chain uses TRBV5-1 and TRBJ1-5, with 9 bases lining up with TRBD1. The CDR3 spans 18 residues. Unmatched junction bases numbered 16, after V lost 3 bases and J lost 6 bases. Germline loops: CDR1 SGHRS, CDR2 YFSETQ. CDR3 bases: TGCGCCAGCAGCTACTATCCCGCCGACAGGGGGGTTGGTCAGCCCCAGCATTTT. The encoded protein is CASSYYPADRGVGQPQHF.

This sequence joins TRBV5-1 and TRBJ2-5, with 11 bases that match TRBD1. Trimming at V came to 8 bases and at J to 5 bases, leaving 8 bases not matched to a gene. This CDR3 spans 14 amino acids. Per the germline V gene, CDR1 is SGHRS and CDR2 is YFSETQ. The CDR3 loop reads CASHRDRGKETQYF. CDR3 sequence (DNA): TGCGCCAGTCACCGGGACAGGGGGAAGGAGACCCAGTACTTC.

The V gene is TRBV5-1, the J gene TRBJ1-5, with D possibly TRBD1 on 5 matching bases. Trimming took off 0 bases at V and 4 bases at J, with 11 bases between the two ends. Germline CDR1 SGHRS, CDR2 YFSETQ. CDR3 length equals 15 residues. The CDR3 region has the DNA TGCGCCAGCAGCTTGGAGGGGTTCGGAAATCAGCCCCAGCATTTT. This encodes CASSLEGFGNQPQHF.

The genes are TRBV4-1 and TRBJ1-2; D is perhaps TRBD1 (5 bases). Germline V gene sequence: CDR1 MGHRA, CDR2 YSYEKL. The CDR3 length is 13 residues. The V and J ends lost 1 base and 6 bases respectively, with 9 bases between them. The CDR3 protein is CASSQVQGDGYTF. For the CDR3, the DNA is TGCGCCAGCAGCCAAGTCCAGGGTGATGGCTACACCTTC.

V usage is TRBV27 and J usage is TRBJ1-2; TRBD1 matches 9 bases. Germline V lookup: CDR1 MNHEY, CDR2 SMNVEV (reference sequence). V lost 5 bases and J lost 4; bases outside the gene matches: 8. This CDR3 comprises 15 residues. The CDR3 bases are TGTGCCAGCAGTCCAACCGGGACAGGGCTCTATGGCTACACCTTC. It translates to CASSPTGTGLYGYTF.

The rearrangement links TRBV18 to TRBJ2-3, with 7 bases aligning to TRBD2. The CDR3 runs to 15 residues. CDR1 and CDR2 (germline): KGHSH, LQKENI. The ends lost 6 bases at V and 4 bases at J; junction bases unmatched: 10. CDR3 amino acids: CASSPVGGIPDTQYF. The DNA for the CDR3 is TGTGCCAGCTCCCCCGTGGGAGGGATCCCAGATACGCAGTATTTT.

This chain links TRBV27 with TRBJ2-1; 8 bases are shared with TRBD1. CDR1 and CDR2 (germline): MNHEY, SMNVEV (reference sequence). The CDR3 runs to 13 residues. V trimming: 6 bases; J trimming: 4 bases; junction bases outside the gene matches: 2. The CDR3 reads CASRWTGYNEQFF. CDR3 coding DNA: TGTGCCAGCAGGTGGACAGGGTACAATGAGCAGTTCTTC.

This chain uses TRBV4-1 with TRBJ1-1; 10 positions agree with TRBD1. Per germline, CDR1 MGHRA and CDR2 YSYEKL. Trimming at V came to 3 bases and at J to 5 bases, leaving 12 bases not matched to a gene. The CDR3 spans 17 residues. The CDR3 sequence: CASSQGRDRGLRTEAFF. CDR3 nucleotide sequence: TGCGCCAGCAGCCAGGGAAGGGACAGGGGTCTTCGGACTGAAGCTTTCTTT.

The chain uses TRBV5-1 and TRBJ2-3, with TRBD2 identical over 9 bases. V shed 4 bases, J shed 4 bases, and the junction held 7 bases outside the gene matches. Germline lookup yields CDR1 SGHRS and CDR2 YFSETQ. The CDR3 consists of 15 residues. The chain's CDR3 is CASSPRRGGADTQYF. CDR3 DNA: TGCGCCAGCAGCCCGAGGCGGGGGGGCGCAGATACGCAGTATTTT.

The rearrangement joins TRBV5-1 to TRBJ2-1; 11 nucleotides agree with TRBD2. This CDR3 is 14 amino acids long. Germline V gives CDR1 SGHRS, CDR2 YFSETQ. V shed 4 bases and J 6 bases; nucleotides not matched to a gene: 3. The CDR3 DNA reads TGCGCCAGCAGCCTTAGCGGGGGGGCCAATGAGCAGTTCTTC. It encodes CASSLSGGANEQFF.